The 30 T cell receptor beta chains presented below share a single source sample, sequenced in a study of T cells after yellow fever vaccination (dated by TCRdb to the late 2010s). Per the publication, the treatment or condition label means: live attenuated yellow fever vaccine strain. The library was prepared using 5' RACE. Instrument used: Illumina HiSeq 2500. TCRdb reanalyzed the raw reads on its own, using fastp at Q25 for trimming and MiXCR for clone calling, and kept in-frame beta chains. When rows share a CDR3 protein, they turn into one entry using the most common DNA and genes. For this sample the table gives about 350,000 distinct CDR3 sequences, of which roughly 8% were detected only once. Approximately 18% of the sample is taken by the ten largest. Sample: PBMCs, taken roughly 47 days after the first yellow fever vaccination. The receptors derive from a man aged 18 to 29 who received the YFV17D yellow fever vaccine.

This clonotype was detected a few times. CDR3 region: CSVRQQGLVTQYF. The CDR3 region has the DNA TGCAGCGTCCGTCAACAGGGTCTGGTGACCCAGTACTTC. The chain recombines TRBV29-1 with TRBJ2-5; D is perhaps TRBD1 (6 bases). This CDR3 region has 13 residues. Between the trimmed V and J ends, which lost 6 bases and 7 bases, there was a span of 18 bases. CDR1 SQVTM and CDR2 ANQGSEA come from the germline V gene.

This chain joins TRBV5-5 and TRBJ1-4; D remains ambiguous. Germline CDR1 and CDR2: SGHKS and YYEKEE (reference sequence). V was trimmed by 0 bases and J by 1 base, leaving 10 bases between them. The CDR3 runs to 16 residues. The chain's CDR3 is CASSLAEGRTNEKLFF. CDR3 sequence (DNA): TGTGCCAGCAGCTTGGCGGAGGGAAGAACTAATGAAAAACTGTTTTTT.

CDR3 loop: CASYPTGSRNQPQHF. CDR3 coding DNA: TGTGCCAGCTACCCTACCGGGTCCCGCAATCAGCCCCAGCATTTT. The rearrangement links TRBV19 to TRBJ1-5; D ambiguous. The CDR3 covers 15 residues. The germline gives CDR1 LNHDA, CDR2 SQIVND (reference sequence). Trimming stripped 9 bases from V and 2 bases from J, with 17 bases between.

The chain has TRBV6-1 and TRBJ2-2, with D perhaps given as TRBD1 or TRBD2 (7 bases each). Per the germline V gene, CDR1 is MNHNS and CDR2 is SASEGT. V shed 6 bases and J shed 6 bases, with 20 bases lying between them. The CDR3 is 16 residues long. CDR3 residues: CASRKKPQGGAGELFF. The DNA for the CDR3 is TGTGCCAGCAGGAAAAAGCCGCAGGGGGGGGCCGGGGAGCTGTTTTTT.

This clonotype was detected only a few times. The chain has TRBV18 and TRBJ1-1; D unresolved. Germline V lookup: CDR1 KGHSH, CDR2 LQKENI. The V end lost 0 bases, the J end lost 3 bases, and 17 bases lay between the germline ends. This CDR3 contains 17 residues. In nucleotides, the CDR3 is TGTGCCAGCTCACCACCGGGGTGGGAAGGTTTGTACACTGAAGCTTTCTTT. It is translated as CASSPPGWEGLYTEAFF. The full variable domain, completed using reference TRBV18 and TRBJ1-1, is NAGVMQNPRHLVRRRGQEARLRCSPMKGHSHVYWYRQLPEEGLKFMVYLQKENIIDESGMPKERFSAEFPKEGPSILRIQQVVRGDSAAYFCASSPPGWEGLYTEAFFGQGTRLTVV.

This sequence joins TRBV28 and TRBJ2-5; 9 bases match TRBD2. V lost 8 bases to trimming and J lost 2 bases; unmatched junction nucleotides: 6. Germline V CDR1 and CDR2: MDHEN, SYDVKM. This CDR3 spans 14 amino acids. In DNA, the CDR3 is TGTGCCAGCCTTCCTAGCGGGGATCAAGAGACCCAGTACTTC. Protein sequence: CASLPSGDQETQYF.

The chain links TRBV2 to TRBJ1-4; D remains unclear. The CDR3 runs to 15 residues. V gave up 0 bases and J gave up 8 bases, with 13 bases separating them. Germline CDR1 reads SNHLY; CDR2 reads FYNNEI. The CDR3, as DNA: TGTGCCAGCAGTGAAGCGCTTAGGGCAACAGAAAAACTGTTTTTT. This encodes CASSEALRATEKLFF.

The V gene is TRBV7-2, the J gene TRBJ2-1, with TRBD2 identical over 8 bases. From germline, CDR1 is SGHTA and CDR2 FQGNSA. The CDR3 length is 15 residues. With V trimmed by 1 base and J by 7 bases, 6 bases remained unmatched. This CDR3 is CASSLVGSGANEQFF. In DNA, the CDR3 is TGTGCCAGCAGCTTAGTTGGTAGCGGGGCTAATGAGCAGTTCTTC. Based on the CDR3 plus reference TRBV7-2 and TRBJ2-1, the full variable domain is GAGVSQSPSNKVTEKGKDVELRCDPISGHTALYWYRQSLGQGLEFLIYFQGNSAPDKSGLPSDRFSAERTGGSVSTLTIQRTQQEDSAVYLCASSLVGSGANEQFFGPGTRLTVL.

The J gene is TRBJ1-1, the V gene TRBV2; TRBD1 is a possible D gene (5 bases). Trimming pared 8 bases from V and 2 bases from J, leaving 12 bases between. Germline lookup yields CDR1 SNHLY and CDR2 FYNNEI. The CDR3 has 13 residues. CDR3 protein: CASFFDSNTEAFF. The CDR3 region has the DNA TGTGCCAGCTTTTTCGACAGCAACACTGAAGCTTTCTTT.

This clonotype was seen many times. One end of the junction fails to match germline, which may point to a read error. The CDR3 nucleotides are TGTGCCAGCAGCTTGGTGGGGGCAGAGACCCAGTACTTC. This encodes CASSLVGAETQYF. The rearrangement links TRBV5-1 to TRBJ2-5, with D possibly matching TRBD1 (6 bases). CDR3 length equals 13 residues. Germline values: CDR1 SGHRS, CDR2 YFSETQ.

This clonotype was observed a few times. The chain carries TRBV27 and TRBJ1-4; the match to TRBD1 covers 8 bases. In germline, CDR1 is MNHEY, CDR2 SMNVEV (reference sequence). The CDR3 consists of 17 residues. Germline trimming cut 6 bases from V and 0 bases from J; bases unmatched to any gene: 9. The CDR3 spells CASRRPGGYATNEKLFF. The CDR3 region has the DNA TGTGCCAGCAGACGGCCAGGGGGCTACGCAACTAATGAAAAACTGTTTTTT.

This chain links TRBV12-3 or TRBV12-4 with TRBJ1-2; tentatively, D is TRBD1 (5 bases). Trimming cost V 6 bases and J 3 bases, with 17 bases left between them. The CDR3 spans 15 residues. The chain's CDR3 is CASRHRDWGYYGYTF. As DNA, the CDR3 is TGTGCCAGCAGACACCGGGACTGGGGCTACTATGGCTACACCTTC.

The chain links TRBV4-1 to TRBJ2-5; D is possibly TRBD2 (6 bases). The CDR3 spans 15 residues. Germline CDR1 and CDR2: MGHRA and YSYEKL. V lost 0 bases and J lost 2, with 10 bases in between. This chain's CDR3 is CASSQDPGVQETQYF. The CDR3, as DNA: TGCGCCAGCAGCCAAGATCCGGGGGTTCAAGAGACCCAGTACTTC.

This chain uses TRBV4-1 with TRBJ1-2; 7 bases line up with TRBD1. The J segment lost 7 bases and the V segment lost 4 bases, leaving 9 bases of the junction unmatched. This CDR3 spans 14 amino acids. Germline assignment: CDR1 MGHRA and CDR2 YSYEKL. The chain's CDR3 is CASSPTHRGIGYTF. The CDR3 DNA reads TGCGCCAGCAGCCCAACACACAGGGGAATTGGCTACACCTTC.

This clonotype appeared many times. This chain links TRBV29-1 with TRBJ2-4, with D uncertain. Germline-derived CDR1 and CDR2 are SQVTM and ANQGSEA. The V end lost 4 bases, the J end lost 1 base, and 8 bases lay between the germline ends. The CDR3 is 13 amino acids. The CDR3 nucleotides are TGCAGCGTTGTACCCGGGGCCAAAAACATTCAGTACTTC. Residues: CSVVPGAKNIQYF.

The J gene is TRBJ2-1, the V gene TRBV3-1; either TRBD1 or TRBD2 may fit D (5 bases each). Trimming took 1 base from V and 8 from J, leaving 15 bases between them. The CDR3 consists of 15 residues. Per germline, CDR1 LGHDT and CDR2 YNNKEL (reference sequence). The CDR3 region has the DNA TGTGCCAGCAGCCAAGGAGGGGTGTGGCCCCATGAGCAGTTCTTC. Protein product: CASSQGGVWPHEQFF.

The sample holds a few counts of this clonotype. The chain has TRBV20-1 and TRBJ2-5, with 9 bases lining up with TRBD2. The J segment lost 1 base and the V segment lost 3 bases, leaving 0 bases of the junction unmatched. The CDR3 loop spans 13 amino acids. The V gene's germline CDR1 is DFQATT and CDR2 SNEGSKA (reference sequence). The CDR3 sequence is CSARGLAQETQYF. For the CDR3, the DNA is TGCAGTGCTAGGGGACTAGCCCAAGAGACCCAGTACTTC.

This clonotype was detected a few times. CDR3 in amino acids: CASSPGGKETQYF. The CDR3 region has the DNA TGTGCCAGCAGCCCGGGGGGGAAAGAGACCCAGTACTTC. This sequence joins TRBV21-1 and TRBJ2-5; whether TRBD2, the table's D call, matches the DNA was not checked. TRBV21-1 is tagged as a pseudogene. The CDR3 spans 13 residues.

This chain links TRBV6-5 with TRBJ2-1; 9 bases match TRBD1. This CDR3 has 15 amino acids. From germline, CDR1 is MNHEY and CDR2 SVGAGI. Trimming at V came to 6 bases and at J to 8 bases, leaving 11 bases not matched to a gene. The CDR3, as DNA: TGTGCCAGCAGAACCGGACAGGGGAGCGCCCATGAGCAGTTCTTC. Translating it yields CASRTGQGSAHEQFF.

This clonotype was seen a few times. The chain uses TRBV3-1 and TRBJ2-5; perhaps TRBD2 as D (6 bases). The CDR3 extends over 13 amino acids. CDR1 and CDR2 (germline): LGHDT, YNNKEL (reference sequence). Trimming cost V 3 bases and J 5 bases, with 10 bases left between them. The CDR3 loop reads CASSHGRGETQYF. CDR3 nucleotide sequence: TGTGCCAGCAGCCACGGCCGGGGGGAGACCCAGTACTTC.

This clonotype has just a few counts. This sequence joins TRBV24-1 and TRBJ1-1, with D possibly matching TRBD1 (6 bases). From germline, CDR1 is KGHDR and CDR2 SFDVKD. CDR3 length: 13 amino acids. V lost 6 bases to trimming and J lost 5 bases, with 12 bases between them. In nucleotides, the CDR3 is TGTGCCACCAGTTCAGGGGCCGGAACTGAAGCTTTCTTT. Translated, it gives CATSSGAGTEAFF.

There are a few counts of this clonotype. This chain connects TRBV4-1 to TRBJ2-7; 11 bases align to TRBD2. The CDR3 runs to 15 residues. V shed 3 bases, J shed 3 bases, and the junction held 4 bases outside the gene matches. Per germline, CDR1 MGHRA and CDR2 YSYEKL. The CDR3 loop is CASSHTSGGLYEQYF. CDR3 coding DNA: TGCGCCAGCAGCCATACTAGCGGGGGACTCTACGAGCAGTACTTC.

This clonotype was counted only a few times. J is TRBJ1-6 and V is TRBV9; D not certain. The CDR3 consists of 15 residues. Per the germline V gene, CDR1 is SGDLS and CDR2 is YYNGEE. Trimming took 2 bases from V and 6 from J, leaving 12 bases between them. The CDR3 sequence: CASSVSGLSNSPLHF. CDR3 bases: TGTGCCAGCAGCGTCAGCGGACTGAGTAATTCACCCCTCCACTTT.

The gene calls are TRBV7-9 and TRBJ1-5; possibly TRBD1 for D (5 bases). Germline V gene lookup returns CDR1 SEHNR and CDR2 FQNEAQ (reference sequence). This CDR3 is built from 12 residues. V lost 5 bases, J lost 9 bases, and 11 bases lay in between. The CDR3 bases are TGTGCCAGCAGCATGACAGTGCGGCCCCAGCATTTT. Protein sequence: CASSMTVRPQHF.

This clonotype was seen a handful of times. The chain joins TRBV5-1 to TRBJ2-1; TRBD2 matches at 8 bases. Looked up from germline, CDR1 is SGHRS and CDR2 is YFSETQ. CDR3 size: 15 residues. The V segment lost 0 bases and the J segment 6 bases; nucleotides outside the gene matches: 5. The CDR3 sequence: CASSLGRGAANEQFF. In DNA, the CDR3 is TGCGCCAGCAGCTTGGGGCGGGGGGCCGCCAATGAGCAGTTCTTC.

This chain uses TRBV7-2 with TRBJ1-1; 10 bases map to TRBD1. The trim removed 5 bases at V and 4 bases at J, leaving 4 bases unmatched. Germline loops: CDR1 SGHTA, CDR2 FQGNSA. The CDR3 covers 14 residues. As DNA, the CDR3 is TGTGCCAGCAGCGGACAGGGGGAAATCACTGAAGCTTTCTTT. Encoded protein: CASSGQGEITEAFF. The complete variable domain, with remaining parts taken from reference TRBV7-2 and TRBJ1-1, reads GAGVSQSPSNKVTEKGKDVELRCDPISGHTALYWYRQSLGQGLEFLIYFQGNSAPDKSGLPSDRFSAERTGGSVSTLTIQRTQQEDSAVYLCASSGQGEITEAFFGQGTRLTVV.

This clonotype was counted at least ten times. This chain connects TRBV2 to TRBJ2-2; 8 nucleotides line up with TRBD1. Trimming removed 11 bases from V and 4 bases from J; junction bases left unmatched: 9. In germline, CDR1 is SNHLY, CDR2 FYNNEI. The CDR3 has 14 residues. For the CDR3, the DNA is TGTGCCTCCTCTACGGACAGGGCCACCGGGGAGCTGTTTTTT. It codes for CASSTDRATGELFF.

The chain carries TRBV18 and TRBJ2-6; D possibly corresponds to TRBD2 (6 bases). Trimming removed 2 bases from V and 2 bases from J, with 10 bases in between. This CDR3 is 16 amino acids long. Per germline, CDR1 KGHSH and CDR2 LQKENI. The CDR3 protein is CASSPVGEAGANVLTF. CDR3 coding DNA: TGTGCCAGCTCACCAGTCGGGGAGGCTGGGGCCAACGTCCTGACTTTC. Full variable domain (remainder filled in from reference TRBV18 and TRBJ2-6): NAGVMQNPRHLVRRRGQEARLRCSPMKGHSHVYWYRQLPEEGLKFMVYLQKENIIDESGMPKERFSAEFPKEGPSILRIQQVVRGDSAAYFCASSPVGEAGANVLTFGAGSRLTVL.

This clonotype was seen at least ten times. The chain is built from TRBV5-1 and TRBJ1-5, with 8 bases lining up with TRBD1. With V trimmed by 0 bases and J by 7 bases, 6 bases remained unmatched. This CDR3 comprises 15 residues. The germline CDR1 and CDR2 sequences are SGHRS and YFSETQ. The CDR3 DNA reads as TGCGCCAGCAGCTTGGGAGGACAGGGATCACAGCCCCAGCATTTT. Translation gives CASSLGGQGSQPQHF.

This clonotype was seen ten or more times. The J gene is TRBJ2-1, the V gene TRBV5-1, with a weak D call TRBD2 (6 bases). The CDR3 has 15 residues. CDR1 and CDR2 (germline): SGHRS, YFSETQ. Trimming left V 7 bases short and J 0 bases short, with 14 bases between. This CDR3 reads CASSLAVLSYNEQFF. The CDR3 bases are TGCGCCAGCTCCTTAGCGGTCCTCTCCTACAATGAGCAGTTCTTC. Drawing the rest from reference TRBV5-1 and TRBJ2-1, the complete variable domain is KAGVTQTPRYLIKTRGQQVTLSCSPISGHRSVSWYQQTPGQGLQFLFEYFSETQRNKGNFPGRFSGRQFSNSRSEMNVSTLELGDSALYLCASSLAVLSYNEQFFGPGTRLTVL.